The TCR beta chain under discussion was sequenced for a study of human T cells and chemical hapten exposure. Study background: Cases of alopecia areata, totalis or universalis occurred in a predominantly female patient group. Study observations and caveats: No alteration of TCRs above 1 in 1000 frequency was seen with DPC sensitization. All donors were alopecia patients, so their immunity may differ from that of healthy people.

Unique molecular identifiers were attached to individual cDNA molecules during library preparation. Each CDR3 protein is one row after TCRdb ran MiXCR on the RACE reads. The sample yields tens of thousands of distinct CDR3 sequences, more than 9.5% seen once. Time point reported: patch test 2, 6 weeks after DPC sensitization. The treatment here: therapeutic diphenylcyclopropenone sensitization with weekly scalp DPC. V lost 6 bases, J lost 11 bases, and 6 bases stayed unmatched. This CDR3 contains 12 residues. Per the germline V gene, CDR1 is MNHEY and CDR2 is SMNVEV (reference sequence). Comments on this clonotype: Its antigen is as yet unknown.

The input for sequencing was whole blood, taken in connection with sensitization to the hapten diphenylcyclopropenone (DPC). The genes are TRBV27 and TRBJ1-1; TRBD1 matches 10 bases. The source of this sequence is a man aged 35 to 55 with alopecia areata. Some clones in this sample may be carry-over from other donors' samples. The CDR3 sequence: CASRGDRGMAFF. In DNA form, the CDR3 reads TGTGCCAGCAGGGGGGACAGGGGTATGGCTTTCTTT.